This TCR beta chain was sequenced for a study of identical twins. General observations from the study: Invariant cells of the MAIT and iNKT types might have partly distorted the zero-insertion analyses. Models underpredicted monozygotic twin sharing of out-of-frame TCR alpha.

Trimming left V 5 bases short and J 5 bases short, with 13 bases between. This CDR3 spans 13 amino acids. Germline loops: CDR1 DFQATT, CDR2 SNEGSKA (reference sequence). TCRdb processed the 5' RACE reads anew with MiXCR; each CDR3 protein has one entry. Found here are some 790,000 distinct CDR3 sequences, roughly 20% of them singletons; the top ten hold around 13%. Concerning this clonotype itself: Its specificity is not known.

These data also formed part of another study, on T cells expressing NK-cell markers.

The source material was PBMCs. This TCR was recovered from a young woman in good health. The rearrangement uses TRBV20-1 and TRBJ2-1; no definite D call. Here the CDR3 DNA reads TGCAGTGCTCGGACGGTACACAACAATGAGCAGTTCTTC. The encoded protein is CSARTVHNNEQFF.